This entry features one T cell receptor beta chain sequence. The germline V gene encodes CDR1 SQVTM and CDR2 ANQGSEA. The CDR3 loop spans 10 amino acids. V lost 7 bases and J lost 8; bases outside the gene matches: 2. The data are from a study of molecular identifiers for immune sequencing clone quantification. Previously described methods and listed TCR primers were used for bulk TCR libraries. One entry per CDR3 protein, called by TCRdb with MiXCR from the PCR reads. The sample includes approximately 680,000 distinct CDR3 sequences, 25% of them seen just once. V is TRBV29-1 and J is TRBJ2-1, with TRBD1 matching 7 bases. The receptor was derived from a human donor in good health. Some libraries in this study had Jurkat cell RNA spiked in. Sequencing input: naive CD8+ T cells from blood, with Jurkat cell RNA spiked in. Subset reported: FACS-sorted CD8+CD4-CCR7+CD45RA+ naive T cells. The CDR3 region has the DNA TGCAGCGCCACAGGGGATGAGCAGTTCTTC. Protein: CSATGDEQFF.